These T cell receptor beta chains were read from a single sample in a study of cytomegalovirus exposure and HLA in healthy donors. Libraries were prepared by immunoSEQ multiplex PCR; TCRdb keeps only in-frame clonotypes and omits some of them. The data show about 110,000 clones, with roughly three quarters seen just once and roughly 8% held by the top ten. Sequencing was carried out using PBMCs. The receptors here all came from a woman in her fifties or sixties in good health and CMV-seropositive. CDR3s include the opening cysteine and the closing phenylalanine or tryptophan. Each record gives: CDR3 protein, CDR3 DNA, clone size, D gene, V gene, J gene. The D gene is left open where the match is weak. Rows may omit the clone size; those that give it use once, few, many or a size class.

CDR3: CASSEGRGTEAFF
DNA: TGTGCCAGCAGTGAGGGCCGAGGGACTGAAGCTTTCTTT
size: NA
D: NA
V: TRBV25-1
J: TRBJ1-1

CDR3: CANSFVGQGEWYGEKLFF
DNA: TGTGCCAACAGCTTTGTCGGACAGGGGGAATGGTATGGTGAAAAACTGTTTTTT
size: NA
D: NA
V: TRBV12-1
J: TRBJ1-4

CDR3: CASSSGGTSYNEQFF
DNA: TGTGCCAGCAGTTCCGGCGGGACCTCCTACAATGAGCAGTTCTTC
size: NA
D: NA
V: TRBV9
J: TRBJ2-1

CDR3: CAISAPDSTYEQYF
DNA: TGTGCCATCAGTGCCCCGGACAGTACCTACGAGCAGTACTTC
size: NA
D: NA
V: TRBV10-3
J: TRBJ2-7

CDR3: CASSLGGGLSSYNEQFF
DNA: TGTGCCAGCAGCTTGGGAGGCGGGTTGAGCTCCTACAATGAGCAGTTCTTC
size: NA
D: NA
V: TRBV5-4
J: TRBJ2-1

CDR3: CASSVRAPGQGANEQFF
DNA: TGTGCCAGCAGCGTGAGGGCACCGGGACAGGGGGCGAATGAGCAGTTCTTC
size: NA
D: TRBD1
V: TRBV11-2
J: TRBJ2-1

CDR3: CASGLVPGLARGAQYF
DNA: TGTGCTAGTGGTTTGGTCCCGGGACTAGCCCGGGGGGCGCAGTATTTT
size: few
D: TRBD2
V: TRBV12-5
J: TRBJ2-3

CDR3: CASSGDRGYNEQFF
DNA: TGTGCCAGCAGCGGGGACAGGGGCTACAATGAGCAGTTCTTC
size: few
D: TRBD1
V: TRBV5-6
J: TRBJ2-1

CDR3: CASSPRASGSYEQYF
DNA: TGTGCCAGCAGCCCCCGCGCTAGCGGGAGCTACGAGCAGTACTTC
size: NA
D: TRBD2
V: TRBV9
J: TRBJ2-7

CDR3: CSGHQGAEAFF
DNA: TGCAGCGGCCACCAGGGGGCGGAGGCTTTCTTT
size: NA
D: TRBD1
V: TRBV29-1
J: TRBJ1-1

CDR3: CATPTADYGYTF
DNA: TGTGCCACCCCCACGGCGGACTATGGCTACACCTTC
size: NA
D: NA
V: TRBV2
J: TRBJ1-2

CDR3: CASSPSGANVGYTF
DNA: TGTGCCAGCAGTCCCTCAGGGGCAAACGTCGGCTACACCTTC
size: NA
D: NA
V: TRBV2
J: TRBJ1-2

CDR3: CASSPRQGYQPQHF
DNA: TGTGCCAGTAGTCCCCGACAGGGTTATCAGCCCCAGCATTTT
size: NA
D: TRBD1
V: TRBV19
J: TRBJ1-5

CDR3: CASSFTSQETQYF
DNA: TGTGCCAGCAGCTTTACTAGCCAAGAGACCCAGTACTTC
size: once
D: NA
V: TRBV7-3
J: TRBJ2-5

CDR3: CASSQEASGSYEQYF
DNA: TGCGCCAGCAGCCAAGAGGCTAGCGGCTCCTACGAGCAGTACTTC
size: NA
D: TRBD2
V: TRBV4-3
J: TRBJ2-7